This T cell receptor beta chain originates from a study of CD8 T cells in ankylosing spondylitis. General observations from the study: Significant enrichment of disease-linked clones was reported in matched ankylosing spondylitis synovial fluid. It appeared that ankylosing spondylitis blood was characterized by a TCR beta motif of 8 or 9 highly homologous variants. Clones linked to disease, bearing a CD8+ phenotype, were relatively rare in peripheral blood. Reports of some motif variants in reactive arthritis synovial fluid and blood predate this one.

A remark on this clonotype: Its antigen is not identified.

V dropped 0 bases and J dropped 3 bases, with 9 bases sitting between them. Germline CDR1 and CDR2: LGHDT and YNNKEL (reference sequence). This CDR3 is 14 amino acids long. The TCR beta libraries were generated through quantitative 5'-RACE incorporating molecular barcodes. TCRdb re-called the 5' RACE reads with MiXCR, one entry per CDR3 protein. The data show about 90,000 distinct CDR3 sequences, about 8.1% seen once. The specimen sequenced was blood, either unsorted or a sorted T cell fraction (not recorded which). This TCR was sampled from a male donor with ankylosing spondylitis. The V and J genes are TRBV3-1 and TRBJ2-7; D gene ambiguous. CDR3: CASSQEFPLYEQYF. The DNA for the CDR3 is TGTGCCAGCAGCCAAGAGTTCCCACTCTACGAGCAGTACTTC.